This T cell receptor (beta chain) appears in the sequencing data of a study of blood T cell repertoires in COVID-19. Across the study: The United States, Italy and Spain provided the acute and convalescent COVID-19 samples. Sources were T cells, B-cell-depleted T cells, or PBMCs; the material itself was cDNA or gDNA.

The CDR3 length is 19 residues. The V gene's germline CDR1 is LGHDT and CDR2 YNNKEL (reference sequence). J was trimmed by 0 bases and V by 2 bases; bases with no gene match: 11. Original processing notes: Estimates of nucleated cell counts were drawn from the amplification of reference gene primers. Assay used: immunoSEQ multiplex PCR; TCRdb lists only in-frame clones, some missing. Clone size and the V and J calls come from that table; the DNA yielded D and trimming. The data show about 130,000 clones, roughly four fifths seen once. The specimen sequenced was peripheral blood. This chain connects TRBV3-1 (or the pseudogene TRBV3-2) to TRBJ2-3; 10 bases map to TRBD2. This sequence originates from a woman between 50 and 59 years old with acute or convalescent COVID-19. Written as DNA, the CDR3 is TGTGCCAGCAGCCAAAGATTGGGGGGACTAGCGTTAAGCACAGATACGCAGTATTTT. Residues: CASSQRLGGLALSTDTQYF.